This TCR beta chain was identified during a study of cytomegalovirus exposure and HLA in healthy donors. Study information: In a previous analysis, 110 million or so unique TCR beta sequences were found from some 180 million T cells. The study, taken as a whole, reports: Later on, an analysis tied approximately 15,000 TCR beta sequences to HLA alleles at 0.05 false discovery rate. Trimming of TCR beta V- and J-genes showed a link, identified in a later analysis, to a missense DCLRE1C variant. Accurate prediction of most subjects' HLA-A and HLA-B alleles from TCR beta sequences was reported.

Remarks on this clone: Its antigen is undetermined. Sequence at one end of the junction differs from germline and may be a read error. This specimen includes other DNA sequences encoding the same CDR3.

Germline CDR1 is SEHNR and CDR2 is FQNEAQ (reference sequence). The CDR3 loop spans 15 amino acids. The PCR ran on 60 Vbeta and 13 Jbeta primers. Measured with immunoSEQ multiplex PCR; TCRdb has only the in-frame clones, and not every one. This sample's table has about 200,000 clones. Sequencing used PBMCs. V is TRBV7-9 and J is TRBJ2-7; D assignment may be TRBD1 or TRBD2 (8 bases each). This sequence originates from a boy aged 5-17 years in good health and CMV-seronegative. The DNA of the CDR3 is TGCGCCAGCAGCGGGGGACAGGAGGAGGGCTACGAGCAGTACTTC. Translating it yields CASSGGQEEGYEQYF. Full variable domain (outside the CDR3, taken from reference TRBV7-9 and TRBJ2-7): DTGVSQNPRHKITKRGQNVTFRCDPISEHNRLYWYRQTLGQGPEFLTYFQNEAQLEKSRLLSDRFSAERPKGSFSTLEIQRTEQGDSAMYLCASSGGQEEGYEQYFGPGTRLTVT.